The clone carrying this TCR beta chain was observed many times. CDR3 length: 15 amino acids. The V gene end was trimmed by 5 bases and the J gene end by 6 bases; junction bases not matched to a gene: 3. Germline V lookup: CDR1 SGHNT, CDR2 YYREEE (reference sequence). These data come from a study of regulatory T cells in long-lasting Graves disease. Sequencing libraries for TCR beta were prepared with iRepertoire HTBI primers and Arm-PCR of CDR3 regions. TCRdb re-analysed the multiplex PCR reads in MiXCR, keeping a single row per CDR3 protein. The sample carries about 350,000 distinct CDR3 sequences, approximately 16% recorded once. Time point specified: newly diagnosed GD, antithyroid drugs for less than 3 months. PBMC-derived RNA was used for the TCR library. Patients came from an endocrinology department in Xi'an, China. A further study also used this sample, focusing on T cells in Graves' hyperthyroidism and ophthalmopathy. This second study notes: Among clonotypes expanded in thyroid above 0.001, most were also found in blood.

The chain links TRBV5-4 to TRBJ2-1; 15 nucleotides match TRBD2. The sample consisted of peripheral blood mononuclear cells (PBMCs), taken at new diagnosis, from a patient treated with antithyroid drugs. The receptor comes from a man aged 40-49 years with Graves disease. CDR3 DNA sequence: TGTGCCAGCAGTTCGGGACTAGCGGGGGGCAATGAGCAGTTCTTC. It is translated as CASSSGLAGGNEQFF.